This entry features one TCR beta chain sequence. TCRdb recomputed calls from the RT-PCR reads with MiXCR, one row per CDR3 protein. There are hundreds of thousands of distinct CDR3 sequences in the sample; approximately 15% occur only once, and 3.6% lies in the top ten. The V segment lost 6 bases and the J segment 5 bases; nucleotides outside the gene matches: 7. CDR1 and CDR2 from the germline V gene are DFQATT and SNEGSKA (reference sequence). This CDR3 region has 14 residues. The V call is TRBV20-1, the J call TRBJ2-2, with 9 nucleotides matching TRBD1. This receptor was obtained from a female donor in good health, serving as a healthy control. The sequencing input was memory CD4+ T cells from blood. The CDR3 coding sequence is TGCAGTGCGATACAGGGGGCAGGGACCGGGGAGCTGTTTTTT. It translates to CSAIQGAGTGELFF.